A single sample is the source of the 14 T cell receptor beta chains below, sequenced in a study of PD-L1 blockade in urothelial cancer. Sequencing was performed with immunoSEQ multiplex PCR; in TCRdb, only in-frame clones are kept and a portion is missing. The sample lists about 43,000 clones, approximately 88% occurring once. The material was PBMCs, obtained around atezolizumab (anti-PD-L1) treatment. The receptors originated from a man older than 75 with urothelial cancer.

The V and J genes are TRBV27 and TRBJ2-2; 11 bases agree with TRBD2. V dropped 6 bases and J dropped 4; count of bases not matched to a gene: 7. CDR1 and CDR2 from the germline V gene are MNHEY and SMNVEV (reference sequence). CDR3 length: 16 residues. The CDR3 reads CASRLAGVSGTGELFF. The CDR3 DNA is TGTGCCAGCAGACTAGCGGGAGTGTCGGGCACCGGGGAGCTGTTTTTT.

This clone was found once. This chain uses TRBV5-1 with TRBJ2-2; weak D call: TRBD2 (5 bases). The CDR3 runs to 15 residues. The germline V gene has CDR1 SGHRS and CDR2 YFSETQ. V was cut by 4 bases and J by 6 bases, with 16 bases left in between. CDR3 in DNA: TGCGCCAGCAGCCCCCTAATAATGGGAGCCGGGGAGCTGTTTTTT. Protein: CASSPLIMGAGELFF.

This clone is a singleton in its sample. The genes are TRBV11-2 and TRBJ1-1, with D perhaps TRBD1 (5 bases). The germline V and J ends were trimmed by 5 bases and 7 bases, with 14 bases remaining between them. The CDR3 has 13 residues. Per the germline V gene, CDR1 is SGHAT and CDR2 is FQNNGV. CDR3 residues: CASSQIGGIEAFF. CDR3 in DNA: TGTGCCAGCAGCCAAATTGGGGGGATTGAAGCTTTCTTT.

The genes are TRBV11-2 and TRBJ2-7; 8 bases align to TRBD2. V lost 2 bases, J lost 2 bases, and 5 bases stayed unmatched. This CDR3 is built from 15 residues. Germline assignment: CDR1 SGHAT and CDR2 FQNNGV. The CDR3 nucleotides are TGTGCCAGCAGCTTAAGGGGCGGGAGGCCCTACGAGCAGTACTTC. Translating it yields CASSLRGGRPYEQYF.

The CDR3 DNA is TGTGCCAGCAGTCTCAGGGGGCTCGACCTCCACTATGGCTACACCTTC. Translated, it gives CASSLRGLDLHYGYTF. The chain has TRBV28 and TRBJ1-2; 8 bases fit TRBD1. The ends lost 5 bases at V and 3 bases at J; junction bases unmatched: 11. The germline V gene encodes CDR1 MDHEN and CDR2 SYDVKM. CDR3 length: 16 amino acids.

The V gene is TRBV5-4, the J gene TRBJ1-1; no reliable D call. CDR1 and CDR2 (germline): SGHNT, YYREEE (reference sequence). This CDR3 has 15 amino acids. Trimming shortened V by 3 bases and J by 1 base, and 13 bases separated the two germline ends. Here the CDR3 DNA reads TGTGCCAGCAGCTCCGTCCTAACCCGGAACACTGAAGCTTTCTTT. It translates to CASSSVLTRNTEAFF.

The chain carries TRBV28 and TRBJ2-2, with D perhaps matching TRBD2 (5 bases). From germline, CDR1 is MDHEN and CDR2 SYDVKM. This CDR3 is built from 13 residues. V lost 6 bases to trimming and J lost 3 bases, with 8 bases between them. The CDR3 sequence: CASRVAYTGELFF. The CDR3 DNA is TGTGCCAGCAGGGTAGCGTACACCGGGGAGCTGTTTTTT.

As to this clone: One end of the junction does not line up with germline, which may come from a read error. The genes are TRBV19 and TRBJ2-4; tentative D call: TRBD1 (5 bases). CDR1 and CDR2 from the germline V gene are LNHDA and SQIVND (reference sequence). CDR3 length equals 16 residues. The CDR3 region is CASSTSSGLPDTIQYF. The DNA of the CDR3 is TGTGCCAGTAGTACCTCTTCAGGGCTCCCGGACACCATTCAGTATTTC.

The V gene is TRBV5-1, the J gene TRBJ2-3; 11 bases fit TRBD2. The V gene's germline CDR1 is SGHRS and CDR2 YFSETQ. J was trimmed by 2 bases and V by 5 bases; bases with no gene match: 1. The CDR3 totals 14 residues. The CDR3 is CASSSGRDTDTQYF. The CDR3 coding sequence is TGCGCCAGCAGTAGCGGGAGGGACACAGATACGCAGTATTTT. Drawing the rest from reference TRBV5-1 and TRBJ2-3, the complete variable domain is KAGVTQTPRYLIKTRGQQVTLSCSPISGHRSVSWYQQTPGQGLQFLFEYFSETQRNKGNFPGRFSGRQFSNSRSEMNVSTLELGDSALYLCASSSGRDTDTQYFGPGTRLTVL.

The CDR3 reads CASSRQGTVLMTEAFF. For the CDR3, the DNA is TGTGCCAGCAGCCGACAGGGGACGGTTCTTATGACTGAAGCTTTCTTT. This rearrangement joins TRBV5-5 to TRBJ1-1; 8 bases are a match to TRBD1. V gave up 4 bases and J gave up 5 bases; unmatched junction bases: 13. The CDR3 totals 16 residues. Per germline, CDR1 SGHKS and CDR2 YYEKEE (reference sequence).

The chain couples TRBV2 to TRBJ2-1, with unresolved D. V was shortened by 8 bases and J by 2 bases, with 10 bases between the two germline ends. Germline CDR1 reads SNHLY; CDR2 reads FYNNEI. This CDR3 contains 13 residues. This CDR3 is CASGVAAYNEQFF. CDR3 DNA: TGTGCCAGCGGTGTTGCGGCCTACAATGAGCAGTTCTTC. The whole variable domain, filled in from reference TRBV2 and TRBJ2-1, reads EPEVTQTPSHQVTQMGQEVILRCVPISNHLYFYWYRQILGQKVEFLVSFYNNEISEKSEIFDDQFSVERPDGSNFTLKIRSTKLEDSAMYFCASGVAAYNEQFFGPGTRLTVL.

The rearrangement uses TRBV11-2 and TRBJ2-1; the match to TRBD1 covers 10 bases. This CDR3 is built from 14 residues. V was pared by 9 bases and J by 4 bases, with 6 bases of the junction left unmatched. Germline values: CDR1 SGHAT, CDR2 FQNNGV. This chain's CDR3 is CASHGQGVYNEQFF. CDR3 DNA: TGTGCCAGTCACGGACAGGGGGTGTACAATGAGCAGTTCTTC. Using reference TRBV11-2 and TRBJ2-1 for the parts outside the CDR3, the full variable domain is EAGVAQSPRYKIIEKRQSVAFWCNPISGHATLYWYQQILGQGPKLLIQFQNNGVVDDSQLPKDRFSAERLKGVDSTLKIQPAKLEDSAVYLCASHGQGVYNEQFFGPGTRLTVL.

This rearrangement joins TRBV14 to TRBJ2-3; D gene ambiguous. This CDR3 contains 14 residues. Looked up from germline, CDR1 is SGHDN and CDR2 is FVKESK. With 4 bases removed from V and 2 bases from J, the gap between germline ends came to 10 bases. The CDR3 DNA sequence: TGTGCCAGCAGCCCCCCGGAGTTCACAGATACGCAGTATTTT. This sequence encodes CASSPPEFTDTQYF.

V gene TRBV18 combines with J gene TRBJ2-1, with a possible D match to TRBD1 (5 bases). CDR1 and CDR2 from the germline V gene are KGHSH and LQKENI. This CDR3 is 13 amino acids long. Trimming shortened V by 3 bases and J by 4 bases, and 7 bases separated the two germline ends. The CDR3 loop reads CASSPQGYNEQFF. DNA of the CDR3: TGTGCCAGCTCACCCCAGGGTTACAATGAGCAGTTCTTC.